The clone carrying this T cell receptor (beta chain) was counted ten times or more. Its cognate antigen is unknown. These data originate in a study of CD8 T cells in ankylosing spondylitis. There are 14 residues in the CDR3. 5'-RACE, quantitative and with molecular barcodes, yielded the TCR beta libraries. TCRdb reanalysed the 5' RACE reads using MiXCR and keeps one entry per CDR3 protein. The table shows around 120,000 distinct CDR3 sequences, with roughly 9% occurring only once. Overall study results and limits: Reportedly, disease-linked clones are significantly enriched in ankylosing spondylitis patients' matched synovial fluid. For ankylosing spondylitis blood, a TCR beta motif of about eight highly homologous variants appeared characteristic.

Sequenced sample: blood, either unsorted or a sorted T cell fraction (not recorded which). V usage is TRBV21-1 and J usage is TRBJ2-7; TRBD2 is the table's D call, not checked against the DNA. TRBV21-1 is a known pseudogene. The TCR was taken from a male donor with ankylosing spondylitis or in good health (not recorded which). The CDR3 nucleotides are TGTGCCAGCCGACTTGGGGAGTTAGGGTACGAGCAGTACTTC. This gives the protein CASRLGELGYEQYF.